This T cell receptor beta chain was found in a study of post-analysis software for immune sequencing data. Overall study findings and caveats: Pronounced co-clustering by F measure was evident among identically batched samples. Among roughly 5 TRBV segments more frequent in patients than controls were TRBV5-6, TRBV5-1 and TRBV20-1.

cDNA libraries of TCR beta carried unique molecular identifiers. T cells numbering roughly 0.95 to 10 million yielded 500,000 or so cDNA molecules. TCRdb reprocessed the PCR reads with MiXCR, giving one entry per CDR3 protein. The sample includes hundreds of thousands of distinct CDR3 sequences, more than 50% of them seen just once. The CDR3 length is 13 residues. Concerning this clonotype itself: Its antigen is not known.

The J gene is TRBJ1-2, the V gene TRBV21-1. TRBV21-1 is a pseudogene locus. The sequenced sample was blood. The clonotype originates from a girl aged 2 to 9 with multiple sclerosis. CDR3 coding DNA: TGTGCCAGCAGCAAATCGATAACTTATGGCTACACCTTC. It codes for CASSKSITYGYTF.